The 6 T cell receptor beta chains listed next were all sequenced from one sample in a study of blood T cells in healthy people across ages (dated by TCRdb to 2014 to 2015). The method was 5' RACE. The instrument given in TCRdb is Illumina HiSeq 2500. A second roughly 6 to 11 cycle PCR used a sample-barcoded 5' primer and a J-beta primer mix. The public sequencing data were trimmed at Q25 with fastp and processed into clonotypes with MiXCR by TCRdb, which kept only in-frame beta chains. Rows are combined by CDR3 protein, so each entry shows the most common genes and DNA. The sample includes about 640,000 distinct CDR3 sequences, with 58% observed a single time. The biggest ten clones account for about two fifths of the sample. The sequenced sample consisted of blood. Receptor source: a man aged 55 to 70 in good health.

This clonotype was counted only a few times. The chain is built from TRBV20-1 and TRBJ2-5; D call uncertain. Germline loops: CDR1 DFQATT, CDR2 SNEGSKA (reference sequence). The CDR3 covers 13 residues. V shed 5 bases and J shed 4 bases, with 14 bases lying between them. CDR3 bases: TGCAGTGCTTCTAGGACCAACAGAGAGACCCAGTACTTC. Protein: CSASRTNRETQYF.

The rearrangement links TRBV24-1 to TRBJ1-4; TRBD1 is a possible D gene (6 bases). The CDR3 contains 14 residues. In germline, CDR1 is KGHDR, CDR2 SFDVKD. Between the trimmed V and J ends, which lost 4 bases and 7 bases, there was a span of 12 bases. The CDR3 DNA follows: TGTGCCACCAGTGACACAGGGTCCAGTGAAAAACTGTTTTTT. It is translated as CATSDTGSSEKLFF.

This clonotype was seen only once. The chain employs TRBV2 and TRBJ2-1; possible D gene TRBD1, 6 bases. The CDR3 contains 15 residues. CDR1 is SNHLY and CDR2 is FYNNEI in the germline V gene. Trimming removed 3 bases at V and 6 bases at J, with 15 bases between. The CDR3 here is CASSEYRETGNEQFF. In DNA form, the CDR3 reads TGTGCCAGCAGTGAGTACAGGGAAACGGGCAATGAGCAGTTCTTC.

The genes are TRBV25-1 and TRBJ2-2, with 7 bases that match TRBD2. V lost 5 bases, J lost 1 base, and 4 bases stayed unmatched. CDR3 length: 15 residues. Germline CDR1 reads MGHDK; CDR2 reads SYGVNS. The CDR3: CASSTWGGNTGELFF. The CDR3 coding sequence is TGTGCCAGCAGTACGTGGGGGGGGAACACCGGGGAGCTGTTTTTT.

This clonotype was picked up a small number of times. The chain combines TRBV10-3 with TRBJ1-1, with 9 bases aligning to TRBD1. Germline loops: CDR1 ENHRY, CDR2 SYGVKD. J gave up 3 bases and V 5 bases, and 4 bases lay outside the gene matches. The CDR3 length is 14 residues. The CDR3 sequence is CAISRDRGDTEAFF. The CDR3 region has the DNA TGTGCCATCAGTAGAGACAGGGGGGACACTGAAGCTTTCTTT.

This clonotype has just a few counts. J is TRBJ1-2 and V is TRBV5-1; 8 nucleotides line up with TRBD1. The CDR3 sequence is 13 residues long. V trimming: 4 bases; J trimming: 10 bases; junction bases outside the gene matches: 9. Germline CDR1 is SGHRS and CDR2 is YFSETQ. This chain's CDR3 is CASSRGQDSFYTF. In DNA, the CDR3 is TGCGCCAGCAGCCGGGGACAGGATAGCTTCTACACCTTC.